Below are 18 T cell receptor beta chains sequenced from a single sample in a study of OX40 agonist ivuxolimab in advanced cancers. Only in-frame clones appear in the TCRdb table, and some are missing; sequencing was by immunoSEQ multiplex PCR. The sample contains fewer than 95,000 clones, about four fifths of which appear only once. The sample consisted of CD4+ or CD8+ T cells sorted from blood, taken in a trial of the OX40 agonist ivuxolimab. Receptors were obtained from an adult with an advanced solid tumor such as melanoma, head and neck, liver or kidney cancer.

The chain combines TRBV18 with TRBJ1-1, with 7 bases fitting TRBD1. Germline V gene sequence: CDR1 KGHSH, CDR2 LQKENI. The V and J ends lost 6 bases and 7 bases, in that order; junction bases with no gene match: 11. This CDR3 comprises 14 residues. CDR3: CASSLNTGEVEAFF. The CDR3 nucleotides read TGTGCCAGCTCTCTCAATACAGGGGAGGTTGAAGCTTTCTTT.

The CDR3 bases are TGCGCCAGCAGTGACCCCGTTGGTGAAAAACTGTTTTTT. Its translation: CASSDPVGEKLFF. The chain recombines TRBV10-2 with TRBJ1-4; D not resolved. V was shortened by 3 bases and J by 7 bases, with 9 bases between the two germline ends. There are 13 residues in the CDR3. Germline values: CDR1 WSHSY, CDR2 SAAADI.

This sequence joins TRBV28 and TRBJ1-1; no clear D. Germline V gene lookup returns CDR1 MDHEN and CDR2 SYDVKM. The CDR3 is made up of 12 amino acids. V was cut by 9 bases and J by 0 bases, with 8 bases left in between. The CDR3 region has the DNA TGTGCCAGTACCTCTTTGAACACTGAAGCTTTCTTT. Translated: CASTSLNTEAFF.

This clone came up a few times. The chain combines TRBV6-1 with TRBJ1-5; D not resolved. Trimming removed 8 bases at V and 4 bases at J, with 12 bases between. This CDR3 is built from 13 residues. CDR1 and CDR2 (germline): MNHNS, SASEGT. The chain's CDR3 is CASEGTQNQPQHF. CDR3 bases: TGTGCCAGCGAGGGCACTCAGAATCAGCCCCAGCATTTT.

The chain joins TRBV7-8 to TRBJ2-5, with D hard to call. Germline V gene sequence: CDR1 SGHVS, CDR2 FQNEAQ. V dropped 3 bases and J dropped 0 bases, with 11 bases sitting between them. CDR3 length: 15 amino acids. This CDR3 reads CASSFFSLYQETQYF. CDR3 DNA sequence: TGTGCCAGCAGCTTTTTCAGTTTGTACCAAGAGACCCAGTACTTC.

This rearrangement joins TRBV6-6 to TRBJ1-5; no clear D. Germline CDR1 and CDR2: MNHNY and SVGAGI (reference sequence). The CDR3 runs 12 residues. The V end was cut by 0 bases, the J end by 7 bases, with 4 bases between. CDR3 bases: TGTGCCAGCAGTTACTCGACCCAGCCCCAGCATTTT. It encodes CASSYSTQPQHF.

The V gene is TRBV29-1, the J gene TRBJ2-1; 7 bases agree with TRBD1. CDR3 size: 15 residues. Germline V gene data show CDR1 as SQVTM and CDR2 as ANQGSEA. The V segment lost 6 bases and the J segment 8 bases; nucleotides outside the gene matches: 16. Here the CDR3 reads CSVGSGTVLGDEQFF. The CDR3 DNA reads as TGCAGCGTGGGTAGTGGGACAGTCCTAGGGGATGAGCAGTTCTTC.

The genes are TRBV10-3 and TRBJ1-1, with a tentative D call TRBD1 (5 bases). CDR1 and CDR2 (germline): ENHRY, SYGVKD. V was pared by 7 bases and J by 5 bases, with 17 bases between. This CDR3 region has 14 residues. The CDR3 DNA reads TGTGCCATCAATCGGGGGACGGTCGGTACTGAAGCTTTCTTT. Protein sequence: CAINRGTVGTEAFF.

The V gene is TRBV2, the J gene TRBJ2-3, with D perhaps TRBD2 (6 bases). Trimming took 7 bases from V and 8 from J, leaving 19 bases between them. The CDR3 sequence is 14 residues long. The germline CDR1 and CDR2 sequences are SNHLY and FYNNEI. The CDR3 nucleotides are TGTGCCAGCACCCACCCCGGGAGAGGGGTTACGCAGTATTTT. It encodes CASTHPGRGVTQYF.

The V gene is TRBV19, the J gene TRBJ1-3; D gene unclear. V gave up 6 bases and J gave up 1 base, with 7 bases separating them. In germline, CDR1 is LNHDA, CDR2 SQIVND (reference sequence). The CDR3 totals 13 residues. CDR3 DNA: TGTGCCAGTAGGGTCAGTTCTGGAAACACCATATATTTT. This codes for CASRVSSGNTIYF.

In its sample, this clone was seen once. Here the CDR3 DNA reads TGTGCCAGCAGGCAACTAGGACAGCCGTATGGCTACACCTTC. This sequence encodes CASRQLGQPYGYTF. The chain joins TRBV6-5 to TRBJ1-2; possible D gene TRBD1, 6 bases. Per germline, CDR1 MNHEY and CDR2 SVGAGI. Deletions cut 6 bases from V and 5 bases from J, with 16 bases between. The CDR3 runs to 14 residues.

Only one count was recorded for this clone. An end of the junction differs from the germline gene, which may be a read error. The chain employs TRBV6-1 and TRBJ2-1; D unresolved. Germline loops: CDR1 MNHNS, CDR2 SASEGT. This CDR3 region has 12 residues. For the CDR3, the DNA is TGTGCCAGCAGCGAAGCAATGTACGAGCAGTTCTTC. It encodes CASSEAMYEQFF.

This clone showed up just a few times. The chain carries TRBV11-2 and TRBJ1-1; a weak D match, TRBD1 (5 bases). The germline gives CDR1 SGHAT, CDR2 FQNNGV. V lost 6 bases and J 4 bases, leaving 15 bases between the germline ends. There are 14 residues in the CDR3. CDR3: CASSLGLRSTEAFF. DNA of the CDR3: TGTGCCAGCAGTTTGGGACTCAGGAGCACTGAAGCTTTCTTT.

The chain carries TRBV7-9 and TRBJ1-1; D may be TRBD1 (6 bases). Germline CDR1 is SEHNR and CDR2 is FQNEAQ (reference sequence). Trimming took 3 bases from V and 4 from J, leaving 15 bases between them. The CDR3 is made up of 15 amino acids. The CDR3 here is CASSFKGGEGTEAFF. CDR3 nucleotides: TGTGCCAGCAGCTTTAAGGGGGGAGAGGGCACTGAAGCTTTCTTT.

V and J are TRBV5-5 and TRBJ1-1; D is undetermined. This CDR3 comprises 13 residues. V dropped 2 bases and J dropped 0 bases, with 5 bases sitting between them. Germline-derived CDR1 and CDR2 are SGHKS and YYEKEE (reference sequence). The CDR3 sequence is CASSFVVNTEAFF. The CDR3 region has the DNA TGTGCCAGCAGCTTTGTGGTGAACACTGAAGCTTTCTTT.

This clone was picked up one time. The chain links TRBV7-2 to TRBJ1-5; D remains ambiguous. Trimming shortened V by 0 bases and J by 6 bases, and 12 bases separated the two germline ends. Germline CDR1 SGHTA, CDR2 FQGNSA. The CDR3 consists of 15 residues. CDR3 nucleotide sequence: TGTGCCAGCAGCTTAGCCGGGCTCGGATTTCAGCCCCAGCATTTT. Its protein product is CASSLAGLGFQPQHF.

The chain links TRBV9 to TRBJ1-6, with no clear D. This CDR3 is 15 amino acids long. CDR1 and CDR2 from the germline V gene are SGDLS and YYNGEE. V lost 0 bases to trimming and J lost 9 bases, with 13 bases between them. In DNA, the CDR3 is TGTGCCAGCAGCGTAGCGGCGGTTCGAGGTTCACCCCTCCACTTT. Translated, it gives CASSVAAVRGSPLHF.

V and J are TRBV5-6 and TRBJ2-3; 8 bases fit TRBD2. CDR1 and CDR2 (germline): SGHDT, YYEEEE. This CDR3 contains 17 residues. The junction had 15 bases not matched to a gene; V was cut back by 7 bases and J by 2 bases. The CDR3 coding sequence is TGTGCCAGCCTCTCGTATAGCGGGACTAAGCCCACAGATACGCAGTATTTT. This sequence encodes CASLSYSGTKPTDTQYF.